One and the same sample provided the 15 T cell receptor beta chains below, sequenced in a study of T cells in Graves' hyperthyroidism and ophthalmopathy. Amplified regions were TCR beta CDR3 sequences from RNA transcripts. RT-PCR in the first round (using the HTBI primer set) targeted the TCR CDR3. In TCRdb, the multiplex PCR reads were re-called with MiXCR into one record per CDR3 protein. There are around 350,000 distinct CDR3 sequences in the sample; about a fifth occur only once, and about 3.5% lies in the top ten. The sample consisted of blood. The receptors originated from a woman aged 18-29 years with Graves' hyperthyroidism.

The chain uses TRBV11-2 and TRBJ1-6; D gene unclear. Trimming removed 4 bases at V and 9 bases at J, with 19 bases between. The length of the CDR3 is 16 residues. Per the germline V gene, CDR1 is SGHAT and CDR2 is FQNNGV. CDR3 nucleotides: TGTGCCAGCAGCTCGTTTGCAGGTGGTGGAAGTTCACCCCTCCACTTT. It yields the protein CASSSFAGGGSSPLHF.

This clonotype was detected ten times or more. This chain joins TRBV6-5 and TRBJ1-2; a possible D gene is TRBD1 (6 bases). Between the trimmed V and J ends, which lost 2 bases and 7 bases, there was a span of 14 bases. CDR3 length equals 14 residues. Per the germline V gene, CDR1 is MNHEY and CDR2 is SVGAGI. The CDR3 nucleotides are TGTGCCAGCAGTTACGAACAGGGAATTGGTGGCTACACCTTC. Protein product: CASSYEQGIGGYTF.

This clonotype showed up many times. The chain has TRBV18 and TRBJ2-5; D is possibly TRBD2 (6 bases). This CDR3 contains 13 residues. V was pared by 8 bases and J by 4 bases, with 14 bases between. Germline CDR1 reads KGHSH; CDR2 reads LQKENI. DNA of the CDR3: TGTGCCAGCCGACGATCGGAGGGAGAGACCCAGTACTTC. The encoded protein is CASRRSEGETQYF.

This clonotype occurred many times. The J gene is TRBJ1-3, the V gene TRBV27; 7 nucleotides line up with TRBD1. Losses at the gene ends were 6 bases for V and 4 bases for J; bases not matched to a gene: 6. The CDR3 contains 14 residues. CDR1 MNHEY and CDR2 SMNVEV come from the germline V gene (reference sequence). DNA for the CDR3: TGTGCCAGCAGCGACAGGGAGGAAGGAAACACCATATATTTT. Translating gives CASSDREEGNTIYF.

This clonotype was observed many times. The chain couples TRBV12-3 or TRBV12-4 to TRBJ2-5, with D tentatively TRBD1 (5 bases). The CDR3 runs 16 residues. Trimming shortened V by 4 bases and J by 2 bases, and 17 bases separated the two germline ends. The CDR3 loop reads CASSSGQVGPQETQYF. CDR3 nucleotides: TGTGCCAGCAGTTCCGGACAAGTTGGACCTCAAGAGACCCAGTACTTC.

The table lists this clonotype with many counts. This chain joins TRBV5-6 and TRBJ2-7; TRBD1 aligns across 7 bases. CDR1 is SGHDT and CDR2 is YYEEEE in the germline V gene. V lost 4 bases and J lost 2; bases outside the gene matches: 6. CDR3 length: 14 amino acids. CDR3 nucleotide sequence: TGTGCCAGCAGCACCGAGACAGGGACCTACGAGCAGTACTTC. Encoded protein: CASSTETGTYEQYF.

This clonotype was seen at least ten times. The chain has TRBV28 and TRBJ2-5; D uncertain. The germline CDR1 and CDR2 sequences are MDHEN and SYDVKM. This CDR3 has 14 residues. Trimming left V 2 bases short and J 6 bases short, with 13 bases between. The CDR3 coding sequence is TGTGCCAGCAGTTTACCCCCGGATCGGCAGACCCAGTACTTC. This sequence encodes CASSLPPDRQTQYF.

This clonotype was counted many times. This chain connects TRBV2 to TRBJ1-5; 7 positions match TRBD1. V gave up 4 bases and J gave up 2 bases; unmatched junction bases: 5. Germline values: CDR1 SNHLY, CDR2 FYNNEI. The CDR3 sequence is 15 residues long. CDR3 coding DNA: TGTGCCAGCAGTGGATACAGGGGCGGCAATCAGCCCCAGCATTTT. Its protein is CASSGYRGGNQPQHF. Using reference TRBV2 and TRBJ1-5 for the parts outside the CDR3, the full variable domain is EPEVTQTPSHQVTQMGQEVILRCVPISNHLYFYWYRQILGQKVEFLVSFYNNEISEKSEIFDDQFSVERPDGSNFTLKIRSTKLEDSAMYFCASSGYRGGNQPQHFGDGTRLSIL.

This clonotype was seen repeatedly, ten times or more. V and J are TRBV11-2 and TRBJ2-5, with 8 bases that match TRBD1. CDR3 length equals 16 residues. The V and J ends lost 5 bases and 4 bases, in that order; junction bases with no gene match: 12. Germline V gene sequence: CDR1 SGHAT, CDR2 FQNNGV. The CDR3 DNA reads as TGTGCCAGCAGCCCCCGTTGGCAGGGGGCCGGAGAGACCCAGTACTTC. This sequence encodes CASSPRWQGAGETQYF.

This clonotype was counted ten times or more. DNA for the CDR3: TGTGCCAGCAGTACGTCCGGGACTAGCCTCTACGAGCAGTACTTC. Its protein product is CASSTSGTSLYEQYF. The chain is built from TRBV27 and TRBJ2-7; TRBD2 agrees at 9 bases. The CDR3 totals 15 residues. V lost 5 bases to trimming and J lost 3 bases; unmatched junction nucleotides: 8. Germline-derived CDR1 and CDR2 are MNHEY and SMNVEV (reference sequence).

With respect to this clonotype: Possible read error: a much larger clone is one base away. The V gene is TRBV2, the J gene TRBJ1-2; 10 nucleotides line up with TRBD1. CDR1 and CDR2 from the germline V gene are SNHLY and FYNNEI. The CDR3 runs 15 residues. J lost 0 bases, V lost 10 bases, and 8 bases had no gene match. The CDR3 loop reads CANRWDRGSNYGYTF. The CDR3 bases are TGTGCCAACAGATGGGACAGGGGCTCTAACTATGGCTACACCTTC.

This clonotype has ten or more counts. This sequence joins TRBV28 and TRBJ1-2, with a tentative D call TRBD1 (6 bases). The CDR3 sequence is 12 residues long. The germline V and J ends were trimmed by 8 bases and 8 bases, with 15 bases remaining between them. Per germline, CDR1 MDHEN and CDR2 SYDVKM. CDR3 nucleotide sequence: TGTGCCAGCGCATCGGGGGGCGAAGGCTACACCTTC. Translation gives CASASGGEGYTF.

The chain carries TRBV7-3 and TRBJ2-5, with D possibly called TRBD1 or TRBD2 (6 bases each). Looked up from germline, CDR1 is SGHTA and CDR2 is FQGTGA. There are 15 residues in the CDR3. Trimming stripped 5 bases from V and 1 base from J, with 14 bases between. CDR3 residues: CASSPSGASQETQYF. In DNA form, the CDR3 reads TGTGCCAGCAGCCCCTCGGGGGCGTCCCAAGAGACCCAGTACTTC.

There are many counts of this clonotype. The V call is TRBV6-2 or TRBV6-3, the J call TRBJ2-7, with D maybe TRBD1 (5 bases). Per the germline V gene, CDR1 is MNHEY and CDR2 is SVGEGT. CDR3 length: 15 residues. V dropped 7 bases and J dropped 3 bases, with 19 bases sitting between them. The CDR3 spells CASTTVRTQHYEQYF. As DNA, the CDR3 is TGTGCCAGCACCACAGTGAGGACACAGCACTACGAGCAGTACTTC.

This clonotype was detected a few times. The CDR3 region is CASSVGQTQNTEAFF. In nucleotides, the CDR3 is TGTGCCAGCAGCGTGGGGCAGACCCAGAACACTGAAGCTTTCTTT. The gene calls are TRBV9 and TRBJ1-1, with D possibly matching TRBD1 (5 bases). V lost 2 bases and J 1 base, leaving 12 bases between the germline ends. This CDR3 is built from 15 residues. Germline loops: CDR1 SGDLS, CDR2 YYNGEE.